The next 16 T cell receptor beta chains were all read from a single sample in a study of naive and memory T cell subsets. General study points: A few larger clonotypes appeared in naive repertoires, especially CD8, possibly memory cells re-expressing CD45RA.

These receptors lack a known antigen. The beta constant-region primer was an equimolar mix of two oligonucleotides covering TRBC1 and TRBC2. The ligated cDNA underwent four PCR rounds using SP2 and nested alpha and beta constant-region primers. TCRdb re-called the UMI-ligation and nested PCR reads with MiXCR, one entry per CDR3 protein. The repertoire holds fewer than 150,000 distinct CDR3 sequences, with approximately 21% as singletons. What was sequenced was naive CD8+ T cells from blood. These receptors were collected from a human donor in good health.

The J gene is TRBJ2-7, the V gene TRBV4-1; D not certain. CDR3 length: 14 amino acids. Deletions cut 1 base from V and 3 bases from J, with 10 bases between. CDR1 and CDR2 (germline): MGHRA, YSYEKL. CDR3 DNA: TGCGCCAGCAGCCAAGTCCTCCAGGACTACGAGCAGTACTTC. It specifies CASSQVLQDYEQYF.

This clonotype was picked up a small number of times. The gene calls are TRBV4-1 and TRBJ2-1; a weak D match, TRBD1 (8 bases). Per germline, CDR1 MGHRA and CDR2 YSYEKL. Between the trimmed V and J ends, which lost 3 bases and 9 bases, there was a span of 21 bases. The CDR3 is 16 amino acids. In DNA form, the CDR3 reads TGCGCCAGCAGCCACTTACAGGGGGGGTACACTGGTGAGCAGTTCTTC. Its protein is CASSHLQGGYTGEQFF.

This clonotype was detected many times. This CDR3 reads CSVFMVTSGSPDTQYF. For the CDR3, the DNA is TGCAGCGTCTTTATGGTGACTAGCGGGAGCCCAGATACGCAGTATTTT. This rearrangement joins TRBV29-1 to TRBJ2-3; 12 bases line up with TRBD2. The germline V gene encodes CDR1 SQVTM and CDR2 ANQGSEA. The CDR3 is 16 amino acids. Trimming at V came to 6 bases and at J to 4 bases, leaving 11 bases not matched to a gene.

At least ten counts were recorded for this clonotype. V gene TRBV28 combines with J gene TRBJ2-7, with D possibly TRBD1 on 5 matching bases. V lost 6 bases and J lost 3, with 15 bases in between. Germline values: CDR1 MDHEN, CDR2 SYDVKM. The CDR3 has 14 amino acids. The DNA for the CDR3 is TGTGCCAGCAGCCCGGTCGAGACAGACTACGAGCAGTACTTC. Protein sequence: CASSPVETDYEQYF. Complete variable domain (other parts from reference TRBV28 and TRBJ2-7): DVKVTQSSRYLVKRTGEKVFLECVQDMDHENMFWYRQDPGLGLRLIYFSYDVKMKEKGDIPEGYSVSREKKERFSLILESASTNQTSMYLCASSPVETDYEQYFGPGTRLTVT.

Concerning this clonotype itself: A much larger clone differs from this one at a single base, so this may be a read error. The chain joins TRBV29-1 to TRBJ1-2; tentatively, D is TRBD1 (6 bases). The CDR3 consists of 15 residues. Germline CDR1 reads SQVTM; CDR2 reads ANQGSEA. The CDR3 here is CSVEDEDSPLYGNTF. CDR3 in DNA: TGCAGCGTTGAAGACGAGGACAGTCCTCTCTATGGCAACACCTTC.

This rearrangement joins TRBV5-1 to TRBJ1-2; D remains ambiguous. Germline CDR1 SGHRS, CDR2 YFSETQ. Trimming took off 5 bases at V and 3 bases at J, with 11 bases between the two ends. This CDR3 spans 13 amino acids. The CDR3 spells CASRTEGYYGYTF. The CDR3, as DNA: TGCGCCAGCAGAACGGAGGGTTACTATGGCTACACCTTC.

This clonotype was observed a handful of times. The CDR3 spells CASSPRDFAYEQYF. CDR3 bases: TGTGCCAGCAGTCCTCGGGACTTCGCCTACGAGCAGTACTTC. This rearrangement joins TRBV27 to TRBJ2-7; D perhaps matches TRBD2 (6 bases). The ends were cut back, 5 bases at V and 2 bases at J, with 13 bases in the middle. There are 14 residues in the CDR3. Germline assignment: CDR1 MNHEY and CDR2 SMNVEV (reference sequence).

The chain is built from TRBV11-2 and TRBJ2-3; D is possibly TRBD1 (5 bases). The CDR3 loop spans 15 amino acids. Germline V gene sequence: CDR1 SGHAT, CDR2 FQNNGV. Trimming stripped 5 bases from V and 3 bases from J, with 15 bases between. The CDR3 sequence: CASSVTGIGTDTQYF. For the CDR3, the DNA is TGTGCCAGCAGCGTTACAGGAATCGGGACAGATACGCAGTATTTT.

This clonotype has just a few counts. V is TRBV10-3 and J is TRBJ2-5, with D possibly TRBD1 on 5 matching bases. In germline, CDR1 is ENHRY, CDR2 SYGVKD. The germline V and J ends were trimmed by 4 bases and 0 bases, with 12 bases remaining between them. The CDR3 loop spans 15 amino acids. CDR3 DNA sequence: TGTGCCATCAGTGGGACACTCGTAAACCAAGAGACCCAGTACTTC. As protein: CAISGTLVNQETQYF.

This clonotype came up a few times. The J gene is TRBJ1-5, the V gene TRBV6-6; D is possibly TRBD1 (5 bases). CDR1 is MNHNY and CDR2 is SVGAGI in the germline V gene (reference sequence). With 5 bases removed from V and 5 bases from J, the gap between germline ends came to 19 bases. The CDR3 length is 16 residues. Here the CDR3 reads CASSPLGRGGDQPQHF. As DNA, the CDR3 is TGTGCCAGCAGTCCGCTGGGAAGGGGTGGGGATCAGCCCCAGCATTTT.

This chain joins TRBV21-1 and TRBJ2-7; TRBD2, the D gene given by the table, was not confirmed from the DNA. TRBV21-1 is given as a pseudogene. The CDR3 totals 14 residues. CDR3 protein: CASSRWRAWYEQYF. CDR3 bases: TGTGCCAGCAGCAGATGGCGGGCATGGTACGAGCAGTACTTC.

CDR3 in DNA: TGTGCCAGCAGTTCGGGACAGGGGCACTATGGCTACACCTTC. Its protein is CASSSGQGHYGYTF. The chain recombines TRBV6-2 or TRBV6-3 with TRBJ1-2; 10 bases line up with TRBD1. CDR1 and CDR2 from the germline V gene are MNHEY and SVGEGT. The CDR3 totals 14 residues. The J segment lost 3 bases and the V segment lost 4 bases, leaving 2 bases of the junction unmatched.

The rearrangement uses TRBV7-6 and TRBJ2-7; 8 bases are a match to TRBD2. Germline CDR1 SGHVS, CDR2 FNYEAQ. The CDR3 is 14 residues long. Losses at the gene ends were 6 bases for V and 2 bases for J; bases not matched to a gene: 6. The DNA of the CDR3 is TGTGCCAGCAGTCCGGTAGCGGGAACCTACGAGCAGTACTTC. Translating gives CASSPVAGTYEQYF.

In this sample, this clonotype turned up a few times. The chain has TRBV12-3 or TRBV12-4 and TRBJ2-7; 8 nucleotides align to TRBD2. V shed 2 bases, J shed 5 bases, and the junction held 5 bases outside the gene matches. The CDR3 sequence is 14 residues long. CDR3 loop: CASSLNSGNHEQYF. DNA of the CDR3: TGTGCCAGCAGTTTAAATAGCGGGAACCACGAGCAGTACTTC.

The rearrangement uses TRBV28 and TRBJ2-1; D unclear. This CDR3 has 11 residues. Germline CDR1 is MDHEN and CDR2 is SYDVKM. V lost 3 bases to trimming and J lost 10 bases, with 7 bases between them. The CDR3 region is CASSFRWEQFF. The CDR3, as DNA: TGTGCCAGCAGTTTCAGGTGGGAGCAGTTCTTC.

A few counts support this clonotype. The CDR3 DNA reads as TGTGCCAGCAGCGTCCACGGGGAAGATACGCAGTATTTT. Its protein product is CASSVHGEDTQYF. V usage is TRBV9 and J usage is TRBJ2-3, with D possibly matching TRBD2 (5 bases). From germline, CDR1 is SGDLS and CDR2 YYNGEE. Trimming took 2 bases from V and 5 from J, leaving 9 bases between them. The CDR3 runs 13 residues.